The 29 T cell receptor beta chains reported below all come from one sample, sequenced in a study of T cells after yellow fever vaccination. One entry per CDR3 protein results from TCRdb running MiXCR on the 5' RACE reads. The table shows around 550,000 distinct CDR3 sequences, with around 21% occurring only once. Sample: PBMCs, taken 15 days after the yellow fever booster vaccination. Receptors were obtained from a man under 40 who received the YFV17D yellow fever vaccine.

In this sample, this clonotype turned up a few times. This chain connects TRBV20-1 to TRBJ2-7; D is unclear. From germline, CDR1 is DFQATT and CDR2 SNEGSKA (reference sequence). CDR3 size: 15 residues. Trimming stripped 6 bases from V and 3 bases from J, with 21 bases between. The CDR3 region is CSAQYPRGPNYEQYF. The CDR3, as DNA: TGCAGTGCCCAATACCCCCGTGGGCCAAACTACGAGCAGTACTTC.

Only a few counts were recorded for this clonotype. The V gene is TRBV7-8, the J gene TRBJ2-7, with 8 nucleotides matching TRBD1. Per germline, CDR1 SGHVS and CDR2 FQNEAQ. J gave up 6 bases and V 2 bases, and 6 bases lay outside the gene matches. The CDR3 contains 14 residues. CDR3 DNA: TGTGCCAGCAGCTTATGGACAGGGAGAGGCGAGCAGTACTTC. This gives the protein CASSLWTGRGEQYF.

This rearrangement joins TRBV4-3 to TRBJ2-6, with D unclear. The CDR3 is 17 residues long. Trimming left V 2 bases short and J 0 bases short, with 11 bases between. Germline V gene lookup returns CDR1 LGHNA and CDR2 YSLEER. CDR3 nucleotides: TGCGCCAGCAGCCAACAGATTACCTCCTCTGGGGCCAACGTCCTGACTTTC. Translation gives CASSQQITSSGANVLTF.

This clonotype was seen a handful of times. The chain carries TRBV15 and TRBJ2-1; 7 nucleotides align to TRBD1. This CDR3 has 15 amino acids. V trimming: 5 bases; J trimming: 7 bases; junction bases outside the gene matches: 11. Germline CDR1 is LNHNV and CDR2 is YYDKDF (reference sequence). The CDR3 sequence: CATSGPWTGENEQFF. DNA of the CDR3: TGTGCCACCAGCGGACCTTGGACAGGTGAAAATGAGCAGTTCTTC.

CDR3 region: CASRGDPYNEQFF. The CDR3 nucleotides read TGTGCCAGTAGAGGGGACCCCTACAATGAGCAGTTCTTC. The rearrangement uses TRBV19 and TRBJ2-1, with D perhaps given as TRBD1 or TRBD2 (5 bases each). Germline CDR1 and CDR2: LNHDA and SQIVND (reference sequence). The CDR3 has 13 amino acids. The V end was cut by 6 bases, the J end by 2 bases, with 8 bases between.

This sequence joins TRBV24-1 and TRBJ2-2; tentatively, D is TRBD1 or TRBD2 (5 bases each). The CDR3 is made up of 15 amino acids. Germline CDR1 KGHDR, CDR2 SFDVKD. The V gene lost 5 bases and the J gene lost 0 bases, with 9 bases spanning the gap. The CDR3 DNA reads TGTGCCACCAGTGCGGGGCATACGAACACCGGGGAGCTGTTTTTT. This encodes CATSAGHTNTGELFF.

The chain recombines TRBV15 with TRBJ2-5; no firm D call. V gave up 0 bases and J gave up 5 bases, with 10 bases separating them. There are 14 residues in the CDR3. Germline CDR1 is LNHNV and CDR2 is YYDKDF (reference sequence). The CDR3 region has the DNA TGTGCCACCAGCAGAGATCGGACCAGGGAGACCCAGTACTTC. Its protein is CATSRDRTRETQYF.

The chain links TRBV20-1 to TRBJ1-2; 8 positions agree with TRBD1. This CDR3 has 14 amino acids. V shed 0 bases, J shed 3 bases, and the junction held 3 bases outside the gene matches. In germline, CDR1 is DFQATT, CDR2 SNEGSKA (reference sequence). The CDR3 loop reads CSARETGVDYGYTF. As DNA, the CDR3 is TGCAGTGCTAGAGAGACAGGGGTCGACTATGGCTACACCTTC.

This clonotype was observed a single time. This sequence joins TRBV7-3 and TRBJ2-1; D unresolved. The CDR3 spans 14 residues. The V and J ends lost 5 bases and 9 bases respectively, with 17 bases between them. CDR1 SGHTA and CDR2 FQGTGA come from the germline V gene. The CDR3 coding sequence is TGTGCCAGCAGCATTGGACCCGCGCTAACTGAGCAGTTCTTC. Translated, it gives CASSIGPALTEQFF.

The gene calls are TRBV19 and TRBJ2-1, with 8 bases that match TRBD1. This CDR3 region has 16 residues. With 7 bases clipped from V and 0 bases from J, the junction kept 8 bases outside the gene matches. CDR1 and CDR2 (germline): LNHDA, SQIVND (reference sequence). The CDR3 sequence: CASKLNRGSSYNEQFF. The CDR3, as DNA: TGTGCCAGTAAGTTGAACAGGGGGAGCTCCTACAATGAGCAGTTCTTC.

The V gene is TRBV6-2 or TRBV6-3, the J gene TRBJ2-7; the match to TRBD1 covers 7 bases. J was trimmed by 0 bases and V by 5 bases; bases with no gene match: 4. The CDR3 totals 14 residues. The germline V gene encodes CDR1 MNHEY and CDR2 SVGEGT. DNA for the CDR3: TGTGCCAGCAGTAAAGGGGGCGTCTCCTACGAGCAGTACTTC. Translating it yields CASSKGGVSYEQYF.

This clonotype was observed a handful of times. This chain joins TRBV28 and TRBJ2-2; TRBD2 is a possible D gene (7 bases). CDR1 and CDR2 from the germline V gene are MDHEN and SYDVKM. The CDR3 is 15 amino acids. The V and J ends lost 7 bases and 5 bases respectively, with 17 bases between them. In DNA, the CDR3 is TGTGCCAGCACCACCCCGAGGGGGGGGACCGGGGAGCTGTTTTTT. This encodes CASTTPRGGTGELFF.

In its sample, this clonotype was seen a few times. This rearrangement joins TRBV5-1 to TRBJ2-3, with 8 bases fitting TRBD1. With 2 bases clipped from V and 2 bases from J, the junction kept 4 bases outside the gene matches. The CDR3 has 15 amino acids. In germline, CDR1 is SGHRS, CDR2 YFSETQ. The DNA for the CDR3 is TGCGCCAGCAGCTTCGGACAGGGAATCACAGATACGCAGTATTTT. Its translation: CASSFGQGITDTQYF.

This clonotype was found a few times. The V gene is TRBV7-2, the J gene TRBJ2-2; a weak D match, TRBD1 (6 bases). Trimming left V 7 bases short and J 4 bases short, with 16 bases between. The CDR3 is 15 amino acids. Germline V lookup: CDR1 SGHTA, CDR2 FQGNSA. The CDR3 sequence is CASKGQQGLTGELFF. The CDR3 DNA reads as TGTGCCAGCAAGGGCCAACAGGGCCTCACCGGGGAGCTGTTTTTT.

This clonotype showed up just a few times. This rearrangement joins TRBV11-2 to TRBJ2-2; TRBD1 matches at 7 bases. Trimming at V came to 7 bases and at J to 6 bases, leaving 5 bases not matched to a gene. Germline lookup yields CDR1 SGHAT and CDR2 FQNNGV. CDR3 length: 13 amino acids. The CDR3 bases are TGTGCCAGCAAGCTCCAGGGGGCCGGGGAGCTGTTTTTT. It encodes CASKLQGAGELFF.

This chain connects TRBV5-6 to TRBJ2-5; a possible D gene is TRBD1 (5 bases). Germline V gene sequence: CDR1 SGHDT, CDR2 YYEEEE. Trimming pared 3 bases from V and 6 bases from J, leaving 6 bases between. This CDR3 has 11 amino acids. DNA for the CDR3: TGTGCCAGCAGCTCGGACAAGACCCAGTACTTC. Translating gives CASSSDKTQYF.

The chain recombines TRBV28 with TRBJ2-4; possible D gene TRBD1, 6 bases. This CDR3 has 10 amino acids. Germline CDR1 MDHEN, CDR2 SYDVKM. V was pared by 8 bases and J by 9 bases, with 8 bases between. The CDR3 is CASGGGIQYF. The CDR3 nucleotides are TGTGCCAGCGGGGGCGGCATTCAGTACTTC.

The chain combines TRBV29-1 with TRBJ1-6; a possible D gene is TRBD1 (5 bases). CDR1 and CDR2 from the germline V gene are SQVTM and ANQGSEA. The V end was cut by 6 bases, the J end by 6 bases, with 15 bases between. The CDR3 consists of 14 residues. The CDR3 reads CSVSSGTGNSPLHF. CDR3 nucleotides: TGCAGCGTCTCCTCCGGGACCGGTAATTCACCCCTCCACTTT.

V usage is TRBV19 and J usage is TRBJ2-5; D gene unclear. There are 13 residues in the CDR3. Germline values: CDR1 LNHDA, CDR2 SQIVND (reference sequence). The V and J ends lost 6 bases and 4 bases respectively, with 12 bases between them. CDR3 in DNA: TGTGCCAGTAGGGGGTATCTTGGAGAGACCCAGTACTTC. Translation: CASRGYLGETQYF.

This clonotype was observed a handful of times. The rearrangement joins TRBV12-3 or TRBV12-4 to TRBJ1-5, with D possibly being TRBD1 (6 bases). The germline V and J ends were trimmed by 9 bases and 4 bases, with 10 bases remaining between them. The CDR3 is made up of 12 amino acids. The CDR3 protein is CASLQGNQPQHF. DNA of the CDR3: TGTGCCAGTCTACAGGGTAATCAGCCCCAGCATTTT.

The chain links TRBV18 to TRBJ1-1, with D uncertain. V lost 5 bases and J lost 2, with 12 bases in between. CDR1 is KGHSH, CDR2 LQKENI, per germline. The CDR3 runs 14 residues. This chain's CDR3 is CASSSEIVNTEAFF. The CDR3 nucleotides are TGTGCCAGCTCATCAGAGATCGTAAACACTGAAGCTTTCTTT.

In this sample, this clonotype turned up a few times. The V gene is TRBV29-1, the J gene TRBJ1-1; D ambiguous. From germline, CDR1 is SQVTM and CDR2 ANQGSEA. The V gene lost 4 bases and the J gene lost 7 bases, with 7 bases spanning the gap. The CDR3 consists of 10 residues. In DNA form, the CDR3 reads TGCAGCGTTGCCGACCTTGAAGCTTTCTTT. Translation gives CSVADLEAFF.

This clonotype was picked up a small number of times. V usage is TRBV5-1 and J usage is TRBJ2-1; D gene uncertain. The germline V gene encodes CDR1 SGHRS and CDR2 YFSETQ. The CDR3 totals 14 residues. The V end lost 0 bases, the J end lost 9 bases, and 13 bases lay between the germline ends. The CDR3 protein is CASSLEVANPEQFF. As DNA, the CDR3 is TGCGCCAGCAGCTTGGAGGTAGCCAACCCTGAGCAGTTCTTC.

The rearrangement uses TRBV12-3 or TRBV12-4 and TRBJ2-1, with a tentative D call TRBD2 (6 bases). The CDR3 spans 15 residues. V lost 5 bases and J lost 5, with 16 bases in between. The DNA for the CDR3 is TGTGCCAGCAGTCCTGGAGGGCGTCCCAACAATGAGCAGTTCTTC. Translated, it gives CASSPGGRPNNEQFF.

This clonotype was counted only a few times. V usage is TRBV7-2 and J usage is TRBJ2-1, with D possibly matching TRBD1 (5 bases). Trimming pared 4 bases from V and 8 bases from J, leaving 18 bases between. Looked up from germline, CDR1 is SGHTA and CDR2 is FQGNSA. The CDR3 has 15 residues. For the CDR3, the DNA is TGTGCCAGCAGCTACTCGACGACTTTAGGGGATGAGCAGTTCTTC. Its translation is CASSYSTTLGDEQFF.

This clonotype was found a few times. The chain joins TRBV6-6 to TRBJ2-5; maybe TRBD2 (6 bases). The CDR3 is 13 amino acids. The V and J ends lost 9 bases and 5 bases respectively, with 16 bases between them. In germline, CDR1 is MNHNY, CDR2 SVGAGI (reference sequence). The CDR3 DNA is TGTGCCAGTGTGGCCGGGGGACTGGAGACCCAGTACTTC. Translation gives CASVAGGLETQYF.

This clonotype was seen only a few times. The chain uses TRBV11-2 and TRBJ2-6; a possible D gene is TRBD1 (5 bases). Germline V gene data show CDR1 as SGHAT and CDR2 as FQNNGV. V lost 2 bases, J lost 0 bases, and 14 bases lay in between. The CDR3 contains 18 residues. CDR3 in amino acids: CASSLTYLTGSGANVLTF. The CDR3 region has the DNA TGTGCCAGCAGCTTAACCTATCTAACAGGCTCTGGGGCCAACGTCCTGACTTTC.

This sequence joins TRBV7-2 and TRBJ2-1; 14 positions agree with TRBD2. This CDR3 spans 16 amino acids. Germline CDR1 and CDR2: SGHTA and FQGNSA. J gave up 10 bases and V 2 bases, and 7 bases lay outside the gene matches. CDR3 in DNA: TGTGCCAGCAGCTTACGACTAGCGGGAGGGCCTAACGAGCAGTTCTTC. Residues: CASSLRLAGGPNEQFF.

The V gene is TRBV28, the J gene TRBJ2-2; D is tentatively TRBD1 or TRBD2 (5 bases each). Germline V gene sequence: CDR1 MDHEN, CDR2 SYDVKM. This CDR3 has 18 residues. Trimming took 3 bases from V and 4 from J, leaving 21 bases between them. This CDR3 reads CASSLFPQRGEGTGELFF. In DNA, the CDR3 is TGTGCCAGCAGTTTGTTCCCACAGAGGGGCGAGGGCACCGGGGAGCTGTTTTTT.